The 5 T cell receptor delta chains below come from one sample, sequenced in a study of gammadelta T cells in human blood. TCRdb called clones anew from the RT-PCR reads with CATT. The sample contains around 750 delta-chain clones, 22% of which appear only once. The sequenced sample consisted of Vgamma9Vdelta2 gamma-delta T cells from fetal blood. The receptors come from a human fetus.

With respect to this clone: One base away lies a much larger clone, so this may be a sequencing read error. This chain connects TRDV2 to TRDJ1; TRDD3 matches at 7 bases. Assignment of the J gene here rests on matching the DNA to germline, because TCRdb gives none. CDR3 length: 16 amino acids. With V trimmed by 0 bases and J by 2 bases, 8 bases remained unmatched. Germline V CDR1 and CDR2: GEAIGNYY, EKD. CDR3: CACDTLWGEYTDKLIF. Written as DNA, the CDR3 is TGTGCCTGTGACACCCTCTGGGGGGAGTATACCGATAAACTCATCTTT.

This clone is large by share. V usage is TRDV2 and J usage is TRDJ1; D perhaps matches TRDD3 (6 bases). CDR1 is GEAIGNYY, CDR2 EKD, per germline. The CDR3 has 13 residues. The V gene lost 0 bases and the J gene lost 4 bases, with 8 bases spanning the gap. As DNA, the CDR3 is TGTGCCTGTGACACCTGGGGGGTCGATAAACTCATCTTT. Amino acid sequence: CACDTWGVDKLIF.

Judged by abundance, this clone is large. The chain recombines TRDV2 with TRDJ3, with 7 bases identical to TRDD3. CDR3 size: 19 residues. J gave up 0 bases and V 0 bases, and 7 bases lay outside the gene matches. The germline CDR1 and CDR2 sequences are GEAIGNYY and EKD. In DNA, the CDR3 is TGTGCCTGTGACACCGTGGGATACTGGAGCTCCTGGGACACCCGACAGATGTTTTTC. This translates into CACDTVGYWSSWDTRQMFF.

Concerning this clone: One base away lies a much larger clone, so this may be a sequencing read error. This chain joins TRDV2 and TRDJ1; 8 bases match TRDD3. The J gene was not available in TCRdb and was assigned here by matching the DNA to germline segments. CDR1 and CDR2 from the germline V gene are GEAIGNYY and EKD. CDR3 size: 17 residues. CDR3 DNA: TGTGCCTATGACCGGGGTAACTGGGGGCTCCCCACCGATAAACTCATCTTT. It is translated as CAYDRGNWGLPTDKLIF.

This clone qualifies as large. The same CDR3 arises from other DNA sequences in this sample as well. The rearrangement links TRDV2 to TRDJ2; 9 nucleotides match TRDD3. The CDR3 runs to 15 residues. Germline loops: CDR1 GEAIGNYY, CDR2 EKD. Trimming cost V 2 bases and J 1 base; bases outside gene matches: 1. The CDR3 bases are TGTGCCTGTGACATACTGGGGGATTTGACAGCACAACTCTTCTTT. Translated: CACDILGDLTAQLFF.